The rows below give T cell receptor beta chains drawn from one sample of a study of blood T cell repertoires in COVID-19. Using immunoSEQ multiplex PCR, the repertoire was profiled, and TCRdb retains in-frame clones only, with some absent. The table shows fewer than 400,000 clones, with around 87% occurring only once. Sequencing was done on a sample of PBMCs or T cells enriched from blood (not recorded which). The receptors shown here come from a woman in her forties or fifties who had recovered from COVID-19. CDR3s include the opening cysteine and the closing phenylalanine or tryptophan. The D gene is left open where the match is weak. Where a row states a size, it is once, few, many or the class of an expanded clone; other rows omit it.

TRBV28,-,-,TRBJ1-2,TGTGCCAGCAGTTTATCGGGGGAGGGCTACACCTTC,CASSLSGEGYTF
TRBV30,-,-,TRBJ2-7,TGTGCCTGGAGTGTTGGGGGCGGTTACGAGCAGTACTTC,CAWSVGGGYEQYF
TRBV5-1,-,TRBD2,TRBJ2-5,TGCGCCAGCAGCCCCCAGACTAGCGGTAGAGAGACCCAGTACTTC,CASSPQTSGRETQYF
TRBV20-1,-,-,TRBJ1-1,TGCAGTGCTAGTATCTTGGGCACAGTTAGGCAGAACACTGAAGCTTTCTTT,CSASILGTVRQNTEAFF
TRBV4-3,-,TRBD2,TRBJ2-2,TGCGCCAGCAGCCCGACTAGCGGGGGGGATAACACCGGGGAGCTGTTTTTT,CASSPTSGGDNTGELFF
TRBV5-4,-,-,TRBJ2-7,TGTGCCAGCAGCCCGTCGGGCTACGAGCAGTACTTC,CASSPSGYEQYF
TRBV3-1/TRBV3-2,-,-,TRBJ2-2,TGTGCCAGCAGCCAAGTCCCGGGATACACCGGGGAGCTGTTTTTT,CASSQVPGYTGELFF
TRBV7-7,-,TRBD1,TRBJ1-5,TGTGCTAGAACGGGACAGGGGATTTCGGGTCAGCCCCAGCATTTT,CARTGQGISGQPQHF
TRBV28,-,TRBD1,TRBJ1-2,TGTGCCAGCAGCCGATTCGACAGGGATGGCTACACCTTC,CASSRFDRDGYTF
TRBV2,-,-,TRBJ1-1,TGTGCCAGCAGTGTAGGGGCGAACACTGAAGCTTTCTTT,CASSVGANTEAFF
TRBV29-1,many,-,TRBJ1-2,TGCAGCGTTGACACAGGGAACTATGGCTACACCTTC,CSVDTGNYGYTF
TRBV7-8,-,TRBD1,TRBJ1-2,TGTGCCAGCAGCTTCAGACAGGGACAAGGCTATGGCTACACCTTC,CASSFRQGQGYGYTF
TRBV28,once,-,TRBJ1-2,TGTGCCAGCAGCATCCTCCGAGATGGCTACACCTTC,CASSILRDGYTF
TRBV6-5,-,-,TRBJ2-1,TGTGCCAGCAGTTTAAAAAAAATCGACAATGAGCAGTTCTTC,CASSLKKIDNEQFF
TRBV3-1/TRBV3-2,-,-,TRBJ1-2,TGTGCCAGCAGCCAAGATCTAGCCGGGGGAACCTACACCTTC,CASSQDLAGGTYTF
TRBV18,-,TRBD1,TRBJ2-1,TGTGCCAGCCACCCCGGGACAGGGTTCTACAATGAGCAGTTCTTC,CASHPGTGFYNEQFF
TRBV6-2/TRBV6-3,-,TRBD1,TRBJ1-1,TGTGCCAGCAGTTACTCACGGGACAGGGAAATTCGGAACACTGAAGCTTTCTTT,CASSYSRDREIRNTEAFF
TRBV6-2/TRBV6-3,-,TRBD2,TRBJ2-3,TGTGCCAGGAGTACCAGTTCACTCTCAGCGGGGGCCGAAGATACGCAGTATTTT,CARSTSSLSAGAEDTQYF
TRBV5-1,-,-,TRBJ2-3,TGCGCCAGCAGCTTGGTTTTCGCCGGGAGCACAGATACGCAGTATTTT,CASSLVFAGSTDTQYF
TRBV3-1/TRBV3-2,-,-,TRBJ2-7,TGTGCCAGCAGCCAAAGACGGACTGGCTCCTACGAGCAGTACTTC,CASSQRRTGSYEQYF
TRBV5-1,-,-,TRBJ1-1,TGCGCCAGCTCAAGCGGGGCCACGCAGAACACTGAAGCTTTCTTT,CASSSGATQNTEAFF
TRBV19,-,-,TRBJ1-3,TGTGCCAGTGGAGGAACTGGAAACACCATATATTTT,CASGGTGNTIYF
TRBV5-6,-,-,TRBJ1-5,TGTGCCAGCAGCTTCATGACCCACACCGGGGATCAGCCCCAGCATTTT,CASSFMTHTGDQPQHF
TRBV7-9,-,-,TRBJ2-2,TGTGCCAGCAGCTCCCAGGCGCCCTTTTCTAACACTAACACCGGGGAGCTGTTTTTT,CASSSQAPFSNTNTGELFF
TRBV28,few,TRBD1,TRBJ1-2,TGTGCCAGCAGTTTAGGCTGGACAGGGGGCTATGGCTACACCTTC,CASSLGWTGGYGYTF
TRBV11-2,-,-,TRBJ2-1,TGTGCCAGCAGTAAAGCGGGCGTTAAAAATGAGCAGTTCTTC,CASSKAGVKNEQFF
TRBV7-9,-,TRBD2,TRBJ2-1,TGTGCCAGCAGCCCCCTCGGGACTAGCGGGGACAATGAGCAGTTCTTC,CASSPLGTSGDNEQFF
TRBV12-2,-,-,TRBJ2-7,TGTGCAAGTCGCTTACTAGCGGAGGATCCCTCCGAGCAGTACTTC,CASRLLAEDPSEQYF
TRBV11-2,few,TRBD1,TRBJ2-3,TGTGCCCCCCAGGGGGCAGATACGCAGTATTTT,CAPQGADTQYF
TRBV7-2,-,TRBD2,TRBJ2-5,TGTGCCAGCAGCTTAGCGGTCAAACTAGCGGGACAAGAGACCCAGTACTTC,CASSLAVKLAGQETQYF
TRBV7-2,-,-,TRBJ1-4,TGTGCCAGCAGCTTAGTGGGGCGCAGGAAGAATGAAAAACTGTTTTTT,CASSLVGRRKNEKLFF
TRBV19,once,-,TRBJ2-5,TGTGCCAGTAGTACTTGGCAAGACCAAGAGACCCAGTACTTC,CASSTWQDQETQYF
TRBV19,-,TRBD2,TRBJ2-1,TGTGCCAGTAGTATCCTAGGGAGCGGGGGCGTCTACAATGAGCAGTTCTTC,CASSILGSGGVYNEQFF
TRBV29-1,few,-,TRBJ1-1,TGCAGCGTCGCGAAACCGGGACACTCGCGAGCTTTCTTT,CSVAKPGHSRAFF
TRBV2,-,-,TRBJ2-7,TGTGCCAGCAGTGGTCTTGCCAGGGACGAGCAGTACTTC,CASSGLARDEQYF
TRBV9,few,-,TRBJ1-1,TGTGCCAGCAGCACCTCCCCCAGTCGGAACACTGAAGCTTTCTTT,CASSTSPSRNTEAFF
TRBV4-1,-,-,TRBJ1-4,TGCGCCAGCAGCCAAGATCATCTGAGTGCAACTAATGAAAAACTGTTTTTT,CASSQDHLSATNEKLFF
TRBV5-5,-,-,TRBJ2-7,TGTGCCAGCAGCTTGGGCGGGGTTGAGTCCGAGCAGTACTTC,CASSLGGVESEQYF
TRBV5-8,-,-,TRBJ2-4,TGTGCCCAGGGATTTCTAGCCAAAAACATTCAGTACTTC,CAQGFLAKNIQYF
TRBV4-2,-,-,TRBJ1-3,TGTGCCAGCAGCCAAGTGGGGGCCTTCGGGGACACCATATATTTT,CASSQVGAFGDTIYF
TRBV15,-,TRBD1,TRBJ1-4,TGTGCCACCAGCAGAGGGACAGGGGTCTTGAGCGAAAAACTGTTTTTT,CATSRGTGVLSEKLFF
TRBV7-6,-,TRBD1,TRBJ1-5,TGTGCCAGCAGCTCGCTTTCCGGGACAGGAGGAGTGTCTAGCAATCAGCCCCAGCATTTT,CASSSLSGTGGVSSNQPQHF
TRBV6-5,-,-,TRBJ1-4,TGTGCCAGCAGTTACTCGACACTTGCAACTAATGAAAAACTGTTTTTT,CASSYSTLATNEKLFF
TRBV24-1,-,TRBD2,TRBJ2-7,TGTGCCACCAGTGATGGGGGGGCCTACGAGCAGTACTTC,CATSDGGAYEQYF
TRBV7-8,-,TRBD1,TRBJ1-5,TGTGCCAGCAGCTCATGGGGGACAGGGGCGGATCAGCCCCAGCATTTT,CASSSWGTGADQPQHF
TRBV3-1/TRBV3-2,-,TRBD2,TRBJ2-3,TGTGCCAGCAGCCGTACGACTAGCGGGCCCACAGATACGCAGTATTTT,CASSRTTSGPTDTQYF
TRBV4-2,-,-,TRBJ1-1,TGTGCCAGCAGCCACCCCGACAGACCTAACACTGAAGCTTTCTTT,CASSHPDRPNTEAFF
TRBV29-1,-,-,TRBJ1-1,TGCAGTGTGGAGGGGCTGGAGACTGAAGCTTTCTTT,CSVEGLETEAFF
TRBV30,-,-,TRBJ2-1,TGTGCCTGGAGCGGGGTCTCCTACAATGAGCAGTTCTTC,CAWSGVSYNEQFF
TRBV18,-,-,TRBJ2-3,TGTGCCAGCTCACCACCGATTAGCCGGGCAGATACGCAGTATTTT,CASSPPISRADTQYF
TRBV11-2,-,-,TRBJ2-5,TGTGCCAGCAGCCCACTGCCGGTTGTGGAGACCCAGTACTTC,CASSPLPVVETQYF
TRBV19,-,-,TRBJ1-5,TGTGCCAGTAGTATATGGCCGGGGACAAATCAGCCCCAGCATTTT,CASSIWPGTNQPQHF
TRBV19,few,TRBD1,TRBJ1-1,TGTGCCAGTACCATTAGGACAGGGGACACTGAAGCTTTCTTT,CASTIRTGDTEAFF
TRBV2,-,-,TRBJ2-4,TGTGCCAGCAGTGAAGTGGGGCTAAACATTCAGTACTTC,CASSEVGLNIQYF
TRBV5-1,once,-,TRBJ2-5,TGCGCCAGCAGCCCAGTGAACCCGGAGACCCAGTACTTC,CASSPVNPETQYF
TRBV5-1,-,TRBD1,TRBJ1-2,TGCGCCAGCAGCTCGGGACAGGGAACGGATGGCTACACCTTC,CASSSGQGTDGYTF
TRBV5-1,once,-,TRBJ1-1,TGCGCCAGCAGCTTGGAGTGGCGAGGGACTGAAGCTTTCTTT,CASSLEWRGTEAFF
TRBV13,-,-,TRBJ1-1,TGTGCCAGCAGCACTAAGACAGACACTGAAGCTTTCTTT,CASSTKTDTEAFF
TRBV7-9,once,-,TRBJ1-2,TGTGCCAGCAGCCCCCAGGGGTTTGGAGGCTACACCTTC,CASSPQGFGGYTF
TRBV5-6,-,TRBD1,TRBJ2-7,TGTGCCAGCAGCTCGGACAGGCGCGAGCAGTACTTC,CASSSDRREQYF